This T cell receptor beta chain was recorded in a study of cytomegalovirus exposure and HLA in healthy donors (dated by TCRdb to 2017 to 2019). Broadly, across the study: The 500 to 800 repertoires of the first cohort and the 110 or so validation repertoires were produced on the same platform, according to a later analysis. The aim of the study was to test whether cataloging public T cell receptors could identify signatures of past pathogen exposure. Along with the approximately 670-subject first cohort, a separate validation cohort of 120 different subjects was used. The study combined high-throughput TCR immunosequencing, statistical association of individual TCRs with disease status, and machine learning to predict cytomegalovirus infection status.

The protocol used for the library was the immunoSEQ multiplex PCR assay. The study's own analysis went as follows. A statistical classification framework was built to diagnose cytomegalovirus status from the catalog of TCR beta chain sequences. Sourced from immuneACCESS, this table was stored by TCRdb with only in-frame sequences that have V and J called. A share of the clones is absent; for the studies checked, an unresolved V gene accounts for under half, and the remainder has no known explanation. The V and J calls and clone size are taken from that table; D and trimming were inferred from the DNA. The sample table contains more than 80,000 clones; only one count was recorded for 88% of them. The ten largest clones represent 1.5% to 2% of the sample. The donors belonged to the validation cohort of roughly 120 subjects, which was separate from the roughly 700-subject first cohort. The investigation overall reported the following: Subsequent analysis determined that TCRs grouped into clusters in the first cohort also showed a tendency toward co-occurrence across the roughly 120 validation repertoires, and approximately 94% of cluster scores exceeded 0. In both the original and validation cohorts, the classifier was reported to diagnose cytomegalovirus status with high specificity and sensitivity. A total of about 180 TCR beta chains were listed by the study as associated with cytomegalovirus. The authors suggested that the approach could potentially be generalized to other disease states and immunological phenotypes. In vitro tests confirmed that a few of the cytomegalovirus-associated TCR beta chains recognize cytomegalovirus antigens. All 120 repertoires were used to score co-occurrence in the validation cohort in a later analysis, because that analysis had no HLA typing for the cohort. Most TCR sequences were seen in very few donors, while some public TCRs were found in many individuals.

CDR1 and CDR2 (SNHLY, FYNNEI) derive from the germline V gene. A distance of 16 bases separates the germline ends of V and J, which lose 2 bases and 2 bases respectively. The CDR3, from cysteine to phenylalanine, totals 16 residues. Only CDR3 DNA remains: 48 bases, in frame from the first base. Comment on this clone: The clone's antigen remains unknown. Base qualities were left out, and no much larger clone turns up one base away.

Sample: PBMCs. The chain is encoded by TRBV2 joined to TRBJ2-7; TRBD1 could be the D gene, as 6 bases match. The sequence was obtained from a woman between 18 and 30 years old in good health and CMV-seropositive. The sequenced DNA is TGTGCCAGCAGTGAAAGTAGGGGACAAGTCCCCTACGAGCAGTACTTC. This encodes CASSESRGQVPYEQYF.